This T cell receptor (beta chain) was captured in a study of blood T cell repertoires in COVID-19. As for the study in general: The origin of the acute and convalescent COVID-19 samples was the United States, Italy and Spain.

The assay was immunoSEQ multiplex PCR, and TCRdb's table has in-frame clones only and misses some. Of about 89,000 clones in the sample, around 72% were seen once. CDR1 is SNHLY, CDR2 FYNNEI, per germline. CDR3 size: 13 residues. The V gene lost 5 bases and the J gene lost 0 bases, with 7 bases spanning the gap. Remarks on this clone: The sample contains more than one DNA sequence encoding this CDR3.

The source material was peripheral blood. This sequence was found in a woman older than 75 with acute or convalescent COVID-19. The V and J genes are TRBV2 and TRBJ1-1, with D tentatively TRBD1 (5 bases). The chain's CDR3 is CASSRGMNTEAFF. CDR3 DNA sequence: TGTGCCAGCAGTAGGGGTATGAACACTGAAGCTTTCTTT. The full variable domain, completed using reference TRBV2 and TRBJ1-1, is EPEVTQTPSHQVTQMGQEVILRCVPISNHLYFYWYRQILGQKVEFLVSFYNNEISEKSEIFDDQFSVERPDGSNFTLKIRSTKLEDSAMYFCASSRGMNTEAFFGQGTRLTVV.